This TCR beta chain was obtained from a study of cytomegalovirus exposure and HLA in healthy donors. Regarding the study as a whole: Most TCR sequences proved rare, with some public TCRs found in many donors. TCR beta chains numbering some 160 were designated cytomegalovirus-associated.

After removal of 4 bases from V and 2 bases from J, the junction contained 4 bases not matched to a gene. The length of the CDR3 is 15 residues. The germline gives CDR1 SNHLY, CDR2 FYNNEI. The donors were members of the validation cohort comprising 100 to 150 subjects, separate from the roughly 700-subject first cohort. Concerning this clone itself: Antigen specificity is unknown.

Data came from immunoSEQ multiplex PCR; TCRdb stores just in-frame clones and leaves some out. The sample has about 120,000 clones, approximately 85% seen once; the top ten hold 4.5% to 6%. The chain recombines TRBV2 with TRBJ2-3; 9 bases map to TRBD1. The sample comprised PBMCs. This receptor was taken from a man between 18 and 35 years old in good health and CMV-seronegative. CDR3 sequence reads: CASSGWDRVTDTQYF. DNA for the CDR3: TGTGCCAGCAGTGGTTGGGACAGGGTCACAGATACGCAGTATTTT.